This T cell receptor (beta chain) was retrieved from a study of T cell repertoires in cytomegalovirus infection (dated by TCRdb to between 2018 and 2020). For context, the study as a whole: Donor HLA type was relevant to the analysis, because carriage of CMV infection together with the matching HLA type was indicated by public TCR beta signatures. Study-level results and caveats: The ex vivo response was dominated by HLA-C-restricted CMV-specific TCR beta clonotypes, which also provided the single most frequent clonotype in two of eight donors. In both this cohort and an independent cohort of 352 donors, the cumulative frequency of public TCR beta family members distinguished carriers of CMV infection plus the relevant HLA type.

This clonotype was observed many times. Its specific antigen is unknown. Base-call qualities are not available, and no considerably larger clone is one nucleotide away. The junction shows trimming of 1 base on V and 4 bases on J, plus 14 bases between the germline ends. The germline V gene supplies CDR1 SGHTA and CDR2 FQGNSA. Reading from cysteine to phenylalanine, the CDR3 counts 16 amino acids. CDR3 DNA only is kept here, 48 bases in frame from base 1. The listed sequencing device is Illumina HiSeq 1500. The public sequencing data were trimmed at Q25 with fastp and processed into clonotypes with MiXCR by TCRdb, which kept only in-frame beta chains. Each CDR3 protein appears once, grouped with its most common genes and DNA. Here the sample has more than 200,000 distinct CDR3 sequences; 8% to 9.5% occur a single time. The top ten clonotypes cover over 13% of the sample.

The chain was built from TRBV7-2 and TRBJ1-5; no confident D gene assignment can be made. Sequenced sample: PBMCs. This TCR came from a human donor in good health (CMV status not recorded). Some clones in this sample may be carry-over from other donors' samples. The CDR3 region reads CASSLVWTRGNQPQHF. The sequenced DNA: TGTGCCAGCAGCTTAGTCTGGACGCGAGGGAATCAGCCCCAGCATTTT.